This note documents a single TCR beta chain sequence. Its antigen is unidentified. This entry belongs to a study of cytomegalovirus exposure and HLA in healthy donors. Whole-study results and caveats: The sole available immune exposure information was CMV serostatus.

A multiplex PCR was run with 60 Vbeta primers and 13 Jbeta primers. Repertoires were generated with immunoSEQ multiplex PCR, while TCRdb's copy carries only in-frame clones and drops some. This repertoire shows 150,000 to 200,000 clones, 81% found once; its top ten account for 3.4%. The sample consisted of PBMCs. The clonotype comes from a man aged 40-49 years in good health and CMV-seropositive.

The CDR3 coding sequence is TGCGCCAGCAGCCGGGGCCTGACTAGCGGGACCTACAATGAGCAGTTCTTC. Protein sequence: CASSRGLTSGTYNEQFF. J is TRBJ2-1 and V is TRBV4-1, with 11 nucleotides matching TRBD2. The CDR3 sequence is 17 residues long. Unmatched junction bases numbered 7, after V lost 4 bases and J lost 2 bases. Germline-derived CDR1 and CDR2 are MGHRA and YSYEKL.